These 15 T cell receptor beta chains were all obtained from the same sample, sequenced in a study of cytomegalovirus exposure and HLA in healthy donors. PCR used 60 Vbeta primers and 13 Jbeta primers. The data were produced by immunoSEQ multiplex PCR, yet TCRdb's version contains in-frame clones alone and is incomplete. The sample holds roughly 170,000 clones, about 80% seen once. The sequencing input was PBMCs. All receptors come from a boy aged 5-17 years in good health and CMV-seronegative.

The rearrangement uses TRBV19 and TRBJ1-4, with D possibly matching TRBD1 (6 bases). Per the germline V gene, CDR1 is LNHDA and CDR2 is SQIVND (reference sequence). The length of the CDR3 is 14 residues. Deletions cut 7 bases from V and 4 bases from J, with 13 bases between. The CDR3 DNA reads TGTGCCAGTACTGCCGGACAGAATAATGAAAAACTGTTTTTT. The encoded protein is CASTAGQNNEKLFF.

The CDR3 DNA sequence: TGCGCCAGCAGTAAAGAGGACAGGGTTATCTACGAGCAGTACTTC. This translates into CASSKEDRVIYEQYF. V is TRBV5-1 and J is TRBJ2-7, with TRBD1 matching over 8 bases. CDR3 length: 15 residues. V shed 5 bases, J shed 3 bases, and the junction held 10 bases outside the gene matches. The germline gives CDR1 SGHRS, CDR2 YFSETQ.

The chain employs TRBV7-3 and TRBJ2-1; the match to TRBD2 covers 11 bases. CDR3 length equals 16 residues. Per the germline V gene, CDR1 is SGHTA and CDR2 is FQGTGA. The V and J ends lost 0 bases and 5 bases, in that order; junction bases with no gene match: 3. DNA for the CDR3: TGTGCCAGCAGCTTAACCGGGACTAGCGGACACAATGAGCAGTTCTTC. Amino acids: CASSLTGTSGHNEQFF. Filled out from reference TRBV7-3 and TRBJ2-1, the complete variable domain reads GAGVSQTPSNKVTEKGKYVELRCDPISGHTALYWYRQSLGQGPEFLIYFQGTGAADDSGLPNDRFFAVRPEGSVSTLKIQRTERGDSAVYLCASSLTGTSGHNEQFFGPGTRLTVL.

The sample holds one count of this clone. This sequence joins TRBV7-9 and TRBJ1-1, with D uncertain. The CDR3 is made up of 15 amino acids. V was clipped by 2 bases and J by 1 base, with 11 bases between them. The germline V gene encodes CDR1 SEHNR and CDR2 FQNEAQ (reference sequence). This CDR3 is CASSLSAVPNTEAFF. In DNA form, the CDR3 reads TGTGCCAGCAGCTTATCGGCGGTACCGAACACTGAAGCTTTCTTT.

The J gene is TRBJ2-2, the V gene TRBV9; the D gene is possibly TRBD2 (5 bases). The CDR3 contains 16 residues. V was shortened by 4 bases and J by 5 bases, with 18 bases between the two germline ends. Germline CDR1 is SGDLS and CDR2 is YYNGEE. CDR3 sequence: CASSPTAAVETGELFF. The CDR3 DNA reads TGTGCCAGCAGCCCTACAGCAGCGGTAGAAACCGGGGAGCTGTTTTTT. Complete variable domain (other parts from reference TRBV9 and TRBJ2-2): DSGVTQTPKHLITATGQRVTLRCSPRSGDLSVYWYQQSLDQGLQFLIQYYNGEERAKGNILERFSAQQFPDLHSELNLSSLELGDSALYFCASSPTAAVETGELFFGEGSRLTVL.

This clone was seen at least ten times. The rearrangement links TRBV28 to TRBJ2-5; tentative D call: TRBD2 (7 bases). The CDR3 extends over 16 amino acids. V was pared by 5 bases and J by 4 bases, with 20 bases between. The germline CDR1 and CDR2 sequences are MDHEN and SYDVKM. The CDR3 is CASSAPRVGGRETQYF. For the CDR3, the DNA is TGTGCCAGCAGTGCCCCCCGCGTGGGGGGGCGAGAGACCCAGTACTTC.

The CDR3 DNA reads as TGTGCCACCAGCAGACCCGGACAGGGGATCGGCTACACCTTC. This gives the protein CATSRPGQGIGYTF. The J gene is TRBJ1-2, the V gene TRBV15; 9 nucleotides line up with TRBD1. The CDR3 runs 14 residues. Per germline, CDR1 LNHNV and CDR2 YYDKDF (reference sequence). V lost 2 bases, J lost 8 bases, and 6 bases stayed unmatched.

This chain connects TRBV5-6 to TRBJ2-5; maybe TRBD2 (6 bases). The CDR3 has 13 residues. Germline CDR1 SGHDT, CDR2 YYEEEE. Between the trimmed V and J ends, which lost 4 bases and 5 bases, there was a span of 12 bases. The CDR3 region has the DNA TGTGCCAGCAGCGGGGACTGGTGGGAGACCCAGTACTTC. It encodes CASSGDWWETQYF.

V is TRBV14 and J is TRBJ1-5; 9 nucleotides agree with TRBD1. This CDR3 region has 15 residues. Germline CDR1 reads SGHDN; CDR2 reads FVKESK. The V and J ends lost 4 bases and 7 bases, in that order; junction bases with no gene match: 8. The CDR3 region has the DNA TGTGCCAGCAGCCCAGCAGGACAGGGGCCACAGCCCCAGCATTTT. Residues: CASSPAGQGPQPQHF.

The CDR3 protein is CASSPKLAGGTDTQYF. The CDR3 DNA reads TGTGCCAGCAGCCCGAAACTAGCGGGGGGAACAGATACGCAGTATTTT. The rearrangement joins TRBV5-4 to TRBJ2-3; 12 nucleotides agree with TRBD2. The CDR3 is made up of 16 amino acids. The V gene's germline CDR1 is SGHNT and CDR2 YYREEE (reference sequence). V was pared by 4 bases and J by 3 bases, with 6 bases of the junction left unmatched.

This chain uses TRBV20-1 with TRBJ1-1; D not certain. The CDR3 has 11 amino acids. CDR1 is DFQATT and CDR2 is SNEGSKA in the germline V gene (reference sequence). The V end lost 2 bases, the J end lost 10 bases, and 11 bases lay between the germline ends. The CDR3 protein is CSARSRVGAFF. In nucleotides, the CDR3 is TGCAGTGCTAGAAGCCGGGTCGGAGCTTTCTTT.

This chain connects TRBV2 to TRBJ2-5, with 10 bases fitting TRBD2. The CDR3 covers 15 residues. With 6 bases clipped from V and 5 bases from J, the junction kept 9 bases outside the gene matches. Germline CDR1 and CDR2: SNHLY and FYNNEI. The CDR3 bases are TGTGCCAGCAGACTAAGCGGGGGGGCCAGGGAGACCCAGTACTTC. Amino acid sequence: CASRLSGGARETQYF.

CDR3 region: CASPSSSYEQYF. CDR3 in DNA: TGTGCCAGCCCGTCCTCCTCCTACGAGCAGTACTTC. The rearrangement joins TRBV28 to TRBJ2-7; D is ambiguous. Germline CDR1 MDHEN, CDR2 SYDVKM. Trimming shortened V by 8 bases and J by 0 bases, and 8 bases separated the two germline ends. This CDR3 comprises 12 residues.

The sample holds a few counts of this clone. The V gene is TRBV15, the J gene TRBJ2-1; 9 bases align to TRBD2. V dropped 3 bases and J dropped 3; count of bases not matched to a gene: 3. Per the germline V gene, CDR1 is LNHNV and CDR2 is YYDKDF (reference sequence). The length of the CDR3 is 15 residues. The CDR3 here is CATSSLAGDYNEQFF. The CDR3 DNA sequence: TGTGCCACCAGCAGCTTAGCGGGGGACTACAATGAGCAGTTCTTC.

In this sample, this clone turned up once. The chain is built from TRBV7-9 and TRBJ1-6; tentatively, D is TRBD1 (6 bases). Trimming pared 6 bases from V and 8 bases from J, leaving 20 bases between. The CDR3 length is 16 residues. Germline V CDR1 and CDR2: SEHNR, FQNEAQ (reference sequence). In nucleotides, the CDR3 is TGTGCCAGCAGTGGCAGGGGAGACCCTAAGTATTCACCCCTCCACTTT. Its protein is CASSGRGDPKYSPLHF.